Each of the 15 T cell receptor beta chains below was sequenced from the same sample in a study of PD-1 blockade in mismatch repair-deficient tumors. Sequenced by immunoSEQ multiplex PCR; TCRdb stores in-frame clones only, minus some. This table has about 100,000 clones, about 79% appearing once. This material consisted of peripheral blood, taken less than 37 weeks after starting pembrolizumab. The receptors come from an adult with mismatch repair-deficient cancer.

This clone has just a few counts. V is TRBV2 and J is TRBJ1-1; 9 bases map to TRBD1. Per germline, CDR1 SNHLY and CDR2 FYNNEI. J was trimmed by 5 bases and V by 1 base; bases with no gene match: 8. The CDR3 is 16 residues long. For the CDR3, the DNA is TGTGCCAGCAGTGAAGGGACAGGGGATATGTGGACTGAAGCTTTCTTT. Protein product: CASSEGTGDMWTEAFF.

This chain joins TRBV27 and TRBJ2-2; 7 nucleotides match TRBD1. Germline V gene lookup returns CDR1 MNHEY and CDR2 SMNVEV (reference sequence). This CDR3 contains 12 residues. V lost 6 bases, J lost 6 bases, and 1 base stayed unmatched. CDR3: CASSRGSGELFF. The CDR3 region has the DNA TGTGCCAGCAGCAGGGGGTCCGGGGAGCTGTTTTTT.

This clone was counted only a few times. This chain connects TRBV7-2 to TRBJ2-2, with D possibly being TRBD2 (5 bases). CDR3 length: 15 amino acids. Germline V gene lookup returns CDR1 SGHTA and CDR2 FQGNSA. The V end was cut by 0 bases, the J end by 3 bases, with 8 bases between. The CDR3 DNA follows: TGTGCCAGCAGCTTAGCCGGCGGGTACACCGGGGAGCTGTTTTTT. Translated, it gives CASSLAGGYTGELFF.

The gene calls are TRBV10-2 and TRBJ2-7; 7 nucleotides agree with TRBD1. The CDR3 extends over 15 amino acids. Germline V gene sequence: CDR1 WSHSY, CDR2 SAAADI. V lost 6 bases and J lost 4; bases outside the gene matches: 12. CDR3 DNA: TGCGCCAGCAGGGTGTCCGACAGGGTGCCGTACGAGCAGTACTTC. Encoded protein: CASRVSDRVPYEQYF.

The rearrangement joins TRBV6-5 to TRBJ1-1, with D perhaps TRBD1 (5 bases). Trimming removed 5 bases from V and 6 bases from J, with 13 bases in between. Germline CDR1 and CDR2: MNHEY and SVGAGI. The CDR3 covers 13 residues. The CDR3 DNA reads TGTGCCAGCAGTCCACCTGGGACGGCTGAAGCTTTCTTT. Its translation: CASSPPGTAEAFF.

V gene TRBV6-6 combines with J gene TRBJ1-1; 7 bases are shared with TRBD1. This CDR3 comprises 15 residues. Per the germline V gene, CDR1 is MNHNY and CDR2 is SVGAGI (reference sequence). Unmatched junction bases numbered 8, after V lost 6 bases and J lost 1 base. The DNA for the CDR3 is TGTGCCAGCAGAAATTCTGGGACAGCGAACACTGAAGCTTTCTTT. Translated: CASRNSGTANTEAFF.

The rearrangement uses TRBV5-1 and TRBJ2-1; D not certain. With 1 base removed from V and 4 bases from J, the gap between germline ends came to 9 bases. This CDR3 has 14 residues. Germline V gene lookup returns CDR1 SGHRS and CDR2 YFSETQ. The CDR3 region is CASSLYALYNEQFF. CDR3 coding DNA: TGCGCCAGCAGCTTGTATGCCCTATACAATGAGCAGTTCTTC. Complete variable domain (other parts from reference TRBV5-1 and TRBJ2-1): KAGVTQTPRYLIKTRGQQVTLSCSPISGHRSVSWYQQTPGQGLQFLFEYFSETQRNKGNFPGRFSGRQFSNSRSEMNVSTLELGDSALYLCASSLYALYNEQFFGPGTRLTVL.

The chain couples TRBV25-1 to TRBJ2-5, with 8 positions matching TRBD1. Trimming took 4 bases from V and 5 from J; bases not matched to a gene: 12. Looked up from germline, CDR1 is MGHDK and CDR2 is SYGVNS. There are 16 residues in the CDR3. The CDR3 here is CASSGQGQGARETQYF. The CDR3 DNA is TGTGCCAGCAGTGGTCAGGGCCAGGGGGCCCGTGAGACCCAGTACTTC.

V is TRBV9 and J is TRBJ2-7, with D possibly TRBD2 on 5 matching bases. V shed 0 bases and J shed 1 base, with 8 bases lying between them. From germline, CDR1 is SGDLS and CDR2 YYNGEE. The CDR3 spans 14 residues. The CDR3 sequence: CASSVDQRSYEQYF. DNA of the CDR3: TGTGCCAGCAGCGTAGACCAGCGGTCCTACGAGCAGTACTTC.

The genes are TRBV27 and TRBJ2-7; D is possibly TRBD1 or TRBD2 (5 bases each). Germline CDR1 MNHEY, CDR2 SMNVEV (reference sequence). The CDR3 is made up of 14 amino acids. With 7 bases removed from V and 0 bases from J, the gap between germline ends came to 13 bases. The CDR3 loop reads CASTKRDGSYEQYF. The CDR3 nucleotides read TGTGCCAGCACAAAACGGGACGGCTCCTACGAGCAGTACTTC.

The gene calls are TRBV5-4 and TRBJ1-4; 10 bases agree with TRBD1. Germline V gene data show CDR1 as SGHNT and CDR2 as YYREEE (reference sequence). The CDR3 spans 15 residues. With 3 bases clipped from V and 7 bases from J, the junction kept 6 bases outside the gene matches. The CDR3 DNA is TGTGCCAGCAGCTCTCCCGGGACAGGGGTTGAAAAACTGTTTTTT. Protein: CASSSPGTGVEKLFF.

This clone has more than one count but fewer than ten. The rearrangement links TRBV7-9 to TRBJ1-5; unclear D gene. The CDR3 contains 15 residues. CDR1 is SEHNR, CDR2 FQNEAQ, per germline (reference sequence). Trimming pared 5 bases from V and 8 bases from J, leaving 19 bases between. The DNA of the CDR3 is TGTGCCAGCAGCCCAGAAGGCAGTCAAGAAGAGCCCCAGCATTTT. It yields the protein CASSPEGSQEEPQHF. The full variable domain, completed using reference TRBV7-9 and TRBJ1-5, is DTGVSQNPRHKITKRGQNVTFRCDPISEHNRLYWYRQTLGQGPEFLTYFQNEAQLEKSRLLSDRFSAERPKGSFSTLEIQRTEQGDSAMYLCASSPEGSQEEPQHFGDGTRLSIL.

V gene TRBV5-4 combines with J gene TRBJ2-1, with a tentative D call TRBD2 (6 bases). Trimming took off 4 bases at V and 8 bases at J, with 10 bases between the two ends. Germline V gene data show CDR1 as SGHNT and CDR2 as YYREEE (reference sequence). The CDR3 length is 12 residues. The CDR3 loop is CASSGTLDEQFF. The CDR3, as DNA: TGTGCCAGCAGCGGGACTCTCGATGAGCAGTTCTTC. Together with reference TRBV5-4 and TRBJ2-1, the CDR3 gives the full variable domain: ETGVTQSPTHLIKTRGQQVTLRCSSQSGHNTVSWYQQALGQGPQFIFQYYREEENGRGNFPPRFSGLQFPNYSSELNVNALELDDSALYLCASSGTLDEQFFGPGTRLTVL.

The chain combines TRBV7-9 with TRBJ2-1; 9 bases match TRBD2. The CDR3 loop spans 15 amino acids. Germline V lookup: CDR1 SEHNR, CDR2 FQNEAQ (reference sequence). Germline trimming cut 5 bases from V and 9 bases from J; bases unmatched to any gene: 11. In nucleotides, the CDR3 is TGTGCCAGCAGCAGCTGGCGGGAGGGTAGTGGTGAGCAGTTCTTC. Amino acid sequence: CASSSWREGSGEQFF.

The genes are TRBV7-3 and TRBJ1-1, with D unclear. Looked up from germline, CDR1 is SGHTA and CDR2 is FQGTGA. V was pared by 5 bases and J by 0 bases, with 7 bases between. The CDR3 runs 13 residues. The CDR3 sequence is CASSNRMNTEAFF. In DNA, the CDR3 is TGTGCCAGCAGCAACCGGATGAACACTGAAGCTTTCTTT.